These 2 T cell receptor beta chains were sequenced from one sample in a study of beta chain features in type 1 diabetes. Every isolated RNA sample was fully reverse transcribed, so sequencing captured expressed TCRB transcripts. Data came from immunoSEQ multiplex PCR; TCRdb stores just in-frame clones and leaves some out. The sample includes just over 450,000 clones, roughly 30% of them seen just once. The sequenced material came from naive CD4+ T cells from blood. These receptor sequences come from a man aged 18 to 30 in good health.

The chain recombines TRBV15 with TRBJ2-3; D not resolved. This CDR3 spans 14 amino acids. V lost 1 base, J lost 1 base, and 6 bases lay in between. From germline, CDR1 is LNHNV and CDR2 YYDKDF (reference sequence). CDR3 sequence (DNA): TGTGCCACCAGCAGAGTGGGTGGCACAGATACGCAGTATTTT. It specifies CATSRVGGTDTQYF.

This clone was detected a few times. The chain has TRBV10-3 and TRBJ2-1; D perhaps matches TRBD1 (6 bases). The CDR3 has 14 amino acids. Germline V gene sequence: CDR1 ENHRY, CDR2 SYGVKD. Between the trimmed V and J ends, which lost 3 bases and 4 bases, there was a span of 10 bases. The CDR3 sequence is CAISDSGQYNEQFF. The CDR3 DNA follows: TGTGCCATCAGTGATTCGGGACAATACAATGAGCAGTTCTTC.